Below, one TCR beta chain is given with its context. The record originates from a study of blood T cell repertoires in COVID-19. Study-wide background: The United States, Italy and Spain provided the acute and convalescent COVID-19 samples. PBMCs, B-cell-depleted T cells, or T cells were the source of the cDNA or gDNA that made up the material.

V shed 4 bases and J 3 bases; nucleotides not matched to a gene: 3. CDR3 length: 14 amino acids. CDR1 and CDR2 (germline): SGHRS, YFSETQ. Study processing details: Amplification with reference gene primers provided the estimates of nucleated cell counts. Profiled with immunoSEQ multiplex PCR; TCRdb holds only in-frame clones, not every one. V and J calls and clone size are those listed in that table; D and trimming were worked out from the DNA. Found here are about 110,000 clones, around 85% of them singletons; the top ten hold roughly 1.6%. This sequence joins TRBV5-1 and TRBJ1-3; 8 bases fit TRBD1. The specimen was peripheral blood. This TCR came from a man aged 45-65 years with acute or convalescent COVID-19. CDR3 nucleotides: TGCGCCAGCAGCCCGACAGGGGATGGAAACACCATATATTTT. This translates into CASSPTGDGNTIYF. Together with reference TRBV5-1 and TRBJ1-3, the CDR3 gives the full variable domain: KAGVTQTPRYLIKTRGQQVTLSCSPISGHRSVSWYQQTPGQGLQFLFEYFSETQRNKGNFPGRFSGRQFSNSRSEMNVSTLELGDSALYLCASSPTGDGNTIYFGEGSWLTVV.